The 26 T cell receptor beta chains reported below all come from one sample, sequenced in a study of blood T cells in healthy people across ages. A second PCR, run for about 7 to 11 cycles, used a sample-barcoded 5' primer plus a J-beta primer mix. TCRdb re-called the 5' RACE reads with MiXCR, one entry per CDR3 protein. The table lists 800,000 to 950,000 distinct CDR3 sequences, roughly 29% of them singletons, with approximately 10% in the top ten. This sample also appeared in a second study, on T cells of mothers and their children.

The material sequenced was blood. Receptors were obtained from a woman aged 40 to 55 in good health.

This clonotype has at least ten counts. V is TRBV20-1 and J is TRBJ2-7, with 12 bases fitting TRBD1. J gave up 5 bases and V 3 bases, and 5 bases lay outside the gene matches. CDR3 size: 14 residues. CDR1 DFQATT and CDR2 SNEGSKA come from the germline V gene (reference sequence). In DNA form, the CDR3 reads TGCAGTGCTAGCGGGACAGGGGGCACGGACGAGCAGTACTTC. Encoded protein: CSASGTGGTDEQYF.

In its sample, this clonotype was seen once. V usage is TRBV7-2 and J usage is TRBJ2-1; D possibly corresponds to TRBD1 (6 bases). With 5 bases removed from V and 2 bases from J, the gap between germline ends came to 19 bases. Germline CDR1 reads SGHTA; CDR2 reads FQGNSA. This CDR3 is 17 amino acids long. The CDR3 reads CASSLYGAGDPYNEQFF. Written as DNA, the CDR3 is TGTGCCAGCAGCCTTTACGGGGCAGGGGATCCCTACAATGAGCAGTTCTTC.

This clonotype has a handful of counts. The chain recombines TRBV5-1 with TRBJ2-3; possibly TRBD2 for D (5 bases). The CDR3 is made up of 15 amino acids. The V and J ends lost 1 base and 4 bases respectively, with 13 bases between them. Germline lookup yields CDR1 SGHRS and CDR2 YFSETQ. In DNA, the CDR3 is TGCGCCAGCAGCTTGAGCGGATCCCTCTCAGATACGCAGTATTTT. Residues: CASSLSGSLSDTQYF.

V gene TRBV7-9 combines with J gene TRBJ1-4; D is unclear. This CDR3 is built from 15 residues. Germline assignment: CDR1 SEHNR and CDR2 FQNEAQ (reference sequence). V shed 5 bases and J shed 4 bases, with 14 bases lying between them. The CDR3 coding sequence is TGTGCCAGCAGCGGGGAGGCGGGGTATAATGAAAAACTGTTTTTT. Translated: CASSGEAGYNEKLFF.

This rearrangement joins TRBV15 to TRBJ2-3, with TRBD1 matching over 9 bases. Germline lookup yields CDR1 LNHNV and CDR2 YYDKDF (reference sequence). The CDR3 runs to 16 residues. Trimming removed 1 base from V and 4 bases from J; junction bases left unmatched: 6. The CDR3 loop is CATSRAGTGRSDTQYF. CDR3 in DNA: TGTGCCACCAGCAGAGCGGGGACAGGGAGATCAGATACGCAGTATTTT.

This clonotype was picked up one time. The chain recombines TRBV10-3 with TRBJ2-3; D could derive from TRBD1 or TRBD2 (7 bases each). V was cut by 4 bases and J by 5 bases, with 13 bases left in between. Germline V gene lookup returns CDR1 ENHRY and CDR2 SYGVKD. This CDR3 has 14 residues. The CDR3, as DNA: TGTGCCATCAGTGGACAGGGAGGGAGAGATACGCAGTATTTT. Translating gives CAISGQGGRDTQYF.

V and J are TRBV27 and TRBJ1-1; no clear D gene. CDR1 and CDR2 (germline): MNHEY, SMNVEV (reference sequence). V lost 5 bases to trimming and J lost 5 bases, with 18 bases between them. The CDR3 is 15 amino acids. DNA of the CDR3: TGTGCCAGCAGTATCCGGACTGCGGGAGGGACTGAAGCTTTCTTT. Translating it yields CASSIRTAGGTEAFF.

This clonotype has only a few counts. The V call is TRBV5-1, the J call TRBJ2-1, with 7 bases aligning to TRBD2. Per germline, CDR1 SGHRS and CDR2 YFSETQ. Trimming took 3 bases from V and 5 from J; bases not matched to a gene: 5. The CDR3 sequence is 14 residues long. The DNA of the CDR3 is TGCGCCAGCAGCTGGACTAGACCAAACAATGAGCAGTTCTTC. Protein product: CASSWTRPNNEQFF.

The table lists this clonotype with a few counts. V usage is TRBV9 and J usage is TRBJ2-1, with TRBD1 matching over 8 bases. Germline V lookup: CDR1 SGDLS, CDR2 YYNGEE. This CDR3 is 14 amino acids long. V was clipped by 1 base and J by 7 bases; unmatched bases: 4. The CDR3 is CASSVITGGNEQFF. In DNA form, the CDR3 reads TGTGCCAGCAGCGTAATAACAGGGGGGAATGAGCAGTTCTTC.

This clonotype was counted between two and nine times. The V gene is TRBV7-8, the J gene TRBJ2-1; D tentatively reads TRBD1 or TRBD2 (5 bases each). The CDR3 spans 14 residues. Trimming removed 4 bases from V and 10 bases from J, with 17 bases in between. The germline CDR1 and CDR2 sequences are SGHVS and FQNEAQ. CDR3 DNA sequence: TGTGCCAGCAGCTCCCACAGAGGGGTCAGGGAGCAGTTCTTC. This sequence encodes CASSSHRGVREQFF.

This clonotype was detected a few times. The CDR3 coding sequence is TGTGCCACCAGTGATTACAACTCTAACTATGGCTACACCTTC. Translating gives CATSDYNSNYGYTF. This sequence joins TRBV24-1 and TRBJ1-2; no clear D gene. Germline V CDR1 and CDR2: KGHDR, SFDVKD. Trimming pared 2 bases from V and 0 bases from J, leaving 6 bases between. This CDR3 has 14 residues.

This clonotype was seen a few times. J is TRBJ2-6 and V is TRBV4-1, with 9 bases identical to TRBD1. The CDR3 runs 17 residues. V dropped 3 bases and J dropped 2; count of bases not matched to a gene: 5. Germline CDR1 reads MGHRA; CDR2 reads YSYEKL. The CDR3, as DNA: TGCGCCAGCAGCCAGACAGGGGGAAGGCCTGGGGCCAACGTCCTGACTTTC. Its protein product is CASSQTGGRPGANVLTF.

V and J are TRBV3-1 and TRBJ2-7; D might be TRBD2 (6 bases). Germline V gene sequence: CDR1 LGHDT, CDR2 YNNKEL (reference sequence). V was pared by 1 base and J by 3 bases, with 13 bases between. The CDR3 totals 15 residues. As DNA, the CDR3 is TGTGCCAGCAGCCAAGGGGTGATTAGCGGCTACGAGCAGTACTTC. Its translation: CASSQGVISGYEQYF.

J is TRBJ1-1 and V is TRBV27; perhaps TRBD1 as D (5 bases). This CDR3 is 16 amino acids long. Germline V gene sequence: CDR1 MNHEY, CDR2 SMNVEV (reference sequence). With 4 bases removed from V and 0 bases from J, the gap between germline ends came to 15 bases. This CDR3 is CASSWSQGDLNTEAFF. The CDR3 DNA is TGTGCCAGCAGTTGGTCCCAGGGTGATCTGAACACTGAAGCTTTCTTT.

The V gene is TRBV6-2 or TRBV6-3, the J gene TRBJ1-6, with TRBD1 matching over 9 bases. There are 15 residues in the CDR3. CDR1 and CDR2 (germline): MNHEY, SVGEGT. V lost 4 bases to trimming and J lost 7 bases; unmatched junction nucleotides: 5. The DNA for the CDR3 is TGTGCCAGCAGTTCCCTTGGGACAGGGAATTCACCCCTCCACTTT. Protein: CASSSLGTGNSPLHF.

This clonotype was detected a few times. CDR3 nucleotide sequence: TGTGCCAGCAGCGTATTTCCGGGATCTAATGAAAAACTGTTTTTT. Amino acid sequence: CASSVFPGSNEKLFF. This chain connects TRBV9 to TRBJ1-4, with unresolved D. CDR3 length equals 15 residues. With 1 base removed from V and 3 bases from J, the gap between germline ends came to 10 bases. The germline V gene has CDR1 SGDLS and CDR2 YYNGEE.

The chain couples TRBV20-1 to TRBJ2-1, with 8 positions matching TRBD2. There are 15 residues in the CDR3. Germline V CDR1 and CDR2: DFQATT, SNEGSKA (reference sequence). V was clipped by 0 bases and J by 9 bases; unmatched bases: 10. The CDR3 reads CSARDIGGGPGEQFF. Here the CDR3 DNA reads TGCAGTGCTAGAGATATCGGGGGGGGGCCTGGTGAGCAGTTCTTC.

V and J are TRBV11-3 and TRBJ2-1; 9 bases are shared with TRBD1. V lost 5 bases to trimming and J lost 6 bases; unmatched junction nucleotides: 8. In germline, CDR1 is SGHNT, CDR2 YENEEA. The CDR3 runs 15 residues. CDR3 region: CASSGPGQGTNEQFF. In DNA form, the CDR3 reads TGTGCCAGCAGCGGACCGGGACAGGGAACCAATGAGCAGTTCTTC.

This clonotype has just a few counts. The chain couples TRBV25-1 to TRBJ1-1; tentative D call: TRBD1 (5 bases). Germline V gene lookup returns CDR1 MGHDK and CDR2 SYGVNS. The V end lost 1 base, the J end lost 3 bases, and 9 bases lay between the germline ends. The CDR3 contains 14 residues. The CDR3 sequence is CASSEWDGYTEAFF. The CDR3 region has the DNA TGTGCCAGCAGTGAATGGGACGGTTACACTGAAGCTTTCTTT.

This rearrangement joins TRBV7-2 to TRBJ1-6; possible D gene TRBD1, 5 bases. Germline values: CDR1 SGHTA, CDR2 FQGNSA. The CDR3 spans 16 residues. Trimming took off 5 bases at V and 3 bases at J, with 14 bases between the two ends. The CDR3 region has the DNA TGTGCCAGCAGCCCGAGCAGGGTTATCTATAATTCACCCCTCCACTTT. It encodes CASSPSRVIYNSPLHF.

This clonotype has ten or more counts. This chain links TRBV6-2 or TRBV6-3 with TRBJ2-5, with 7 bases identical to TRBD1. Germline V gives CDR1 MNHEY, CDR2 SVGEGT. The CDR3 extends over 16 amino acids. J lost 5 bases, V lost 0 bases, and 9 bases had no gene match. CDR3 amino acids: CASSYSPTGIGETQYF. CDR3 DNA: TGTGCCAGCAGTTACTCCCCGACAGGGATCGGGGAGACCCAGTACTTC.

The CDR3 region is CASSVLMGREDNEQFF. CDR3 nucleotides: TGTGCCAGCAGCGTCCTGATGGGGCGGGAGGACAATGAGCAGTTCTTC. The chain carries TRBV6-2 or TRBV6-3 and TRBJ2-1; 8 bases are shared with TRBD2. With 6 bases clipped from V and 5 bases from J, the junction kept 12 bases outside the gene matches. CDR1 is MNHEY and CDR2 is SVGEGT in the germline V gene. The CDR3 spans 16 residues.

On this clonotype itself: This may be a read error: a much more frequent sequence differs by one nucleotide. This sequence joins TRBV29-1 and TRBJ2-1, with 8 nucleotides matching TRBD1. The DNA end favors TRBJ2-7, so the J call may be wrong. Germline CDR1 is SQVTM and CDR2 is ANQGSEA. The CDR3 length is 16 residues. The CDR3 sequence is CSIDRGQKSSYNEQYF. CDR3 sequence (DNA): TGCAGCATAGACAGGGGCCAAAAGAGCTCCTACAATGAGCAGTACTTC.

The V and J genes are TRBV11-1 and TRBJ2-1, with 7 bases fitting TRBD2. Trimming removed 5 bases from V and 0 bases from J; junction bases left unmatched: 22. Germline V gene data show CDR1 as SGHAT and CDR2 as FQDESV (reference sequence). The CDR3 is 21 residues long. CDR3: CASSSKASGTKFGSSYNEQFF. The CDR3 nucleotides are TGTGCCAGCAGCAGCAAGGCTAGCGGTACCAAATTCGGGAGCTCCTACAATGAGCAGTTCTTC.

The chain combines TRBV2 with TRBJ1-1; D gene ambiguous. Trimming removed 4 bases from V and 0 bases from J, with 6 bases in between. CDR1 and CDR2 (germline): SNHLY, FYNNEI. CDR3 length equals 13 residues. The CDR3 region is CASSVLMNTEAFF. CDR3 nucleotide sequence: TGTGCCAGCAGTGTCCTCATGAACACTGAAGCTTTCTTT.

The rearrangement links TRBV6-2 or TRBV6-3 to TRBJ2-1; TRBD1 is a possible D gene (6 bases). The CDR3 consists of 15 residues. V was cut by 5 bases and J by 0 bases, with 11 bases left in between. The V gene's germline CDR1 is MNHEY and CDR2 SVGEGT. The CDR3 coding sequence is TGTGCCAGCAGTGGGACACCTCACTCCTACAATGAGCAGTTCTTC. This codes for CASSGTPHSYNEQFF.